The sequence of this T cell receptor beta chain was determined in a study of lymphopenia after photon versus proton radiotherapy. Study outcomes and limitations: Proton therapy kept repertoires fairly stable, unlike photons, which gained effector/memory cells.

About this clone: The antigen is unknown.

The CDR3 runs to 16 residues. The junction had 6 bases not matched to a gene; V was cut back by 3 bases and J by 0 bases. Germline V gene lookup returns CDR1 SGHTA and CDR2 FQGNSA. The data were produced by immunoSEQ multiplex PCR, yet TCRdb's version contains in-frame clones alone and is incomplete. The table includes about 55,000 clones, approximately 88% detected once. The material sequenced was peripheral blood, taken from a patient treated with proton-based radiotherapy. This chain joins TRBV7-2 and TRBJ1-2; 8 bases agree with TRBD1. The source of this sequence is a man in his sixties with pancreatic cancer. CDR3 amino acids: CASSFSGQGANYGYTF. The CDR3, as DNA: TGTGCCAGCAGCTTTAGTGGACAGGGAGCTAACTATGGCTACACCTTC.